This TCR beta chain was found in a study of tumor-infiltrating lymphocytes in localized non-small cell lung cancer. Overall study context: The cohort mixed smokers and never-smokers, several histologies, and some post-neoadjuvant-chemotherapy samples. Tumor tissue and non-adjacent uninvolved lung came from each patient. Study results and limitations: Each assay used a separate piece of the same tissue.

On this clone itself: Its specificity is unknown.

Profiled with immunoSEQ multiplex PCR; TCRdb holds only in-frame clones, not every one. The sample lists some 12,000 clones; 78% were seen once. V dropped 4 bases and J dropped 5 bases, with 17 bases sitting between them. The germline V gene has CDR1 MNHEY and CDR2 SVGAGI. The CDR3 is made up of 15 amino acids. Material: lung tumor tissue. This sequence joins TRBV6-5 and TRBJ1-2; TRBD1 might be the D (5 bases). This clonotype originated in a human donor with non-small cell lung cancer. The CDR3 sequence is CASSFLRVMGYGYTF. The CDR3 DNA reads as TGTGCCAGCAGTTTCCTCAGGGTTATGGGGTATGGCTACACCTTC.